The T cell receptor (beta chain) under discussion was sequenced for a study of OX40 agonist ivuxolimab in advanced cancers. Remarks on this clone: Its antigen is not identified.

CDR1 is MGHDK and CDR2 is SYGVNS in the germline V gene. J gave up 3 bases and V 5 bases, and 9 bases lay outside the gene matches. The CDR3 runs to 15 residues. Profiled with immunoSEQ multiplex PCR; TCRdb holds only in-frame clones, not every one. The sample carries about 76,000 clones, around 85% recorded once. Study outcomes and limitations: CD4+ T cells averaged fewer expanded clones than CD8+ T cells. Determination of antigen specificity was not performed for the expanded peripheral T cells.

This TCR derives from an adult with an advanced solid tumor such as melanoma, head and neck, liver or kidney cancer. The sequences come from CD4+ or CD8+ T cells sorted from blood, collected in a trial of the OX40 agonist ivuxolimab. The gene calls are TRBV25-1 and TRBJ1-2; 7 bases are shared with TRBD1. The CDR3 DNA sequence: TGTGCCAGCAGTAGGGATTGGACAGGAGACTATGGCTACACCTTC. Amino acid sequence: CASSRDWTGDYGYTF.